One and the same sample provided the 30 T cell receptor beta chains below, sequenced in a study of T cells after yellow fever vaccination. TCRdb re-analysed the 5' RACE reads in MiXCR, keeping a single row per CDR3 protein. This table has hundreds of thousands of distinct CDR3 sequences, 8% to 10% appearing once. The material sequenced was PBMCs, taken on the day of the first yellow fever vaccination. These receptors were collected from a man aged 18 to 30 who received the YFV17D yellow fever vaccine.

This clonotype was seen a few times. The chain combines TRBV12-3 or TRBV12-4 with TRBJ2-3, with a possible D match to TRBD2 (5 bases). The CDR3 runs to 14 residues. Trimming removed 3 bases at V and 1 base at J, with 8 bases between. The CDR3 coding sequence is TGTGCCAGCAGTTTCCAGGAGGGCACAGATACGCAGTATTTT. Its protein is CASSFQEGTDTQYF.

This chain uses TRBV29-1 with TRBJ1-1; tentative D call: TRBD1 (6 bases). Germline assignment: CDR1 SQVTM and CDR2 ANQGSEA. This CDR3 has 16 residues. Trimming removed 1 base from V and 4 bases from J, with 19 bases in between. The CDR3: CSVEGGGGGSFTEAFF. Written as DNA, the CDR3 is TGCAGCGTTGAAGGGGGAGGGGGGGGTTCCTTCACTGAAGCTTTCTTT.

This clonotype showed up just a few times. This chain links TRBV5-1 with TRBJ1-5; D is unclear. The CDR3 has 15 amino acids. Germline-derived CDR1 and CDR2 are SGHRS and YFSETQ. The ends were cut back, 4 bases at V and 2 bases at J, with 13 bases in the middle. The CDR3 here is CASSPGGVGNQPQHF. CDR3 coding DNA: TGCGCCAGCAGCCCGGGTGGTGTTGGCAATCAGCCCCAGCATTTT.

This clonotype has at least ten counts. As DNA, the CDR3 is TGTGCCAGCAGCGCCGACCCGGGACAGTACACCGGGGAGCTGTTTTTT. The encoded protein is CASSADPGQYTGELFF. The chain couples TRBV5-6 to TRBJ2-2; 7 bases match TRBD1. This CDR3 has 16 amino acids. CDR1 SGHDT and CDR2 YYEEEE come from the germline V gene. V lost 4 bases, J lost 3 bases, and 9 bases stayed unmatched.

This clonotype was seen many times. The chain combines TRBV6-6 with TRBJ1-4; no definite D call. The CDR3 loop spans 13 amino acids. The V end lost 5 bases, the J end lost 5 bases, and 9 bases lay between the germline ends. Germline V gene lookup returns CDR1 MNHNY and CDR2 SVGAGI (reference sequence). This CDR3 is CASSPQGNEKLFF. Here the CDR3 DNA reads TGTGCCAGCAGTCCTCAAGGCAATGAAAAACTGTTTTTT.

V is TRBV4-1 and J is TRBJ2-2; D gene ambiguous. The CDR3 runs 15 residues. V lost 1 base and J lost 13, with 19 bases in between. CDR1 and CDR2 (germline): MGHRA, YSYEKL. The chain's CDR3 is CASSQGASRISALFF. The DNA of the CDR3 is TGCGCCAGCAGCCAAGGGGCCAGCAGGATTTCCGCGCTGTTTTTT.

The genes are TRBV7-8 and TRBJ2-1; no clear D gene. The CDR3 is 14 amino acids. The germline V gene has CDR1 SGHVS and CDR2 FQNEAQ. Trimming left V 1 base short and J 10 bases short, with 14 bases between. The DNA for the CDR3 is TGTGCCAGCAGCTTAGGACTGCGCCCAGGAGAGCAGTTCTTC. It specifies CASSLGLRPGEQFF.

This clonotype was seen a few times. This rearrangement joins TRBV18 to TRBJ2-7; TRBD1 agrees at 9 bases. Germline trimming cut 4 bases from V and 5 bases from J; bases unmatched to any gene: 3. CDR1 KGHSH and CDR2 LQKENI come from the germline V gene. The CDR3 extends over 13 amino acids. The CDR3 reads CASSRDRDHEQYF. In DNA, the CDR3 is TGTGCCAGCTCACGGGACAGGGACCACGAGCAGTACTTC.

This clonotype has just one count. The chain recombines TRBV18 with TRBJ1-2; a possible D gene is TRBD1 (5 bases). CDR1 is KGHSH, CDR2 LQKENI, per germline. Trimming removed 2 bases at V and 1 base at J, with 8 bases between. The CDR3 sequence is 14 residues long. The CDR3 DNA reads TGTGCCAGCTCACCAAAGACAGATAACTATGGCTACACCTTC. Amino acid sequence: CASSPKTDNYGYTF.

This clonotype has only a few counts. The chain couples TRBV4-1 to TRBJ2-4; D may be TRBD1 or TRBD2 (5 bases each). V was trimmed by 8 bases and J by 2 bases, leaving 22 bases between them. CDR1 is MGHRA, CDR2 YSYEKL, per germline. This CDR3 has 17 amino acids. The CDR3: CASASPGQGMSKNIQYF. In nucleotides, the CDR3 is TGCGCCAGCGCTTCCCCGGGGCAGGGAATGTCCAAAAACATTCAGTACTTC.

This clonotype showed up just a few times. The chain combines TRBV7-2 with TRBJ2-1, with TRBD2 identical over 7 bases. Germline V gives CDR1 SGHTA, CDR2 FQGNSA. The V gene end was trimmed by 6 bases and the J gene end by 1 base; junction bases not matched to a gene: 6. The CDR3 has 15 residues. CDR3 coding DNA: TGTGCCAGCAGGCCCCGGGGGGTATCCTACAATGAGCAGTTCTTC. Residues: CASRPRGVSYNEQFF.

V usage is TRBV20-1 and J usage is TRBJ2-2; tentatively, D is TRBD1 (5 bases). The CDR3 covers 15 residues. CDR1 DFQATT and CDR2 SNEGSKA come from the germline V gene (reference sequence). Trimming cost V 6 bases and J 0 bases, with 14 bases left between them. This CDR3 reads CSAPDINANTGELFF. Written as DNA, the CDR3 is TGCAGTGCGCCGGACATTAACGCGAACACCGGGGAGCTGTTTTTT.

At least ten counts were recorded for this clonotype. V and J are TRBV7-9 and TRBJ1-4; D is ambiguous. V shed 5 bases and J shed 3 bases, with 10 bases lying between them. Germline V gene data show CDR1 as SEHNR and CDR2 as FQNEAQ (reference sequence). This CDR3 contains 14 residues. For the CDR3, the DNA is TGTGCCAGCAGCAAGTCCGTTGCTAATGAAAAACTGTTTTTT. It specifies CASSKSVANEKLFF.

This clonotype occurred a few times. The CDR3 spells CASSPAGGEQFF. The CDR3 DNA reads TGTGCCAGCAGCCCTGCCGGGGGTGAGCAGTTCTTC. The chain joins TRBV12-3 or TRBV12-4 to TRBJ2-1; D may be TRBD2 (6 bases). Trimming took 6 bases from V and 9 from J, leaving 12 bases between them. The CDR3 is 12 amino acids.

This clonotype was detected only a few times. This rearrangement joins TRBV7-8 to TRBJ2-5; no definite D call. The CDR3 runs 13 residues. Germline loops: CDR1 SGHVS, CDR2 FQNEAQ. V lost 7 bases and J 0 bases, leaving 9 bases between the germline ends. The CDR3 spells CASTRLYQETQYF. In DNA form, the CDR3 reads TGTGCCAGCACCCGGCTGTACCAAGAGACCCAGTACTTC.

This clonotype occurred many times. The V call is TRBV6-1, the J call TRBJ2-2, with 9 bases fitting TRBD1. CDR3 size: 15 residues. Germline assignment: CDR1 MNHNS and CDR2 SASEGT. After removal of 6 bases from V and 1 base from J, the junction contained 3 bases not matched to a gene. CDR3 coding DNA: TGTGCCAGCAGACCGGACAGGGGGAACACCGGGGAGCTGTTTTTT. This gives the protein CASRPDRGNTGELFF.

The CDR3 is CASSFPSTGAAGELFF. The CDR3 bases are TGTGCCAGCAGCTTTCCCTCTACAGGGGCCGCCGGGGAGCTGTTTTTT. The genes are TRBV9 and TRBJ2-2; 7 bases are a match to TRBD1. The CDR3 sequence is 16 residues long. V shed 4 bases, J shed 6 bases, and the junction held 12 bases outside the gene matches. Germline CDR1 reads SGDLS; CDR2 reads YYNGEE.

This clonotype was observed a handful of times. The CDR3 protein is CASSQQGSNNEQFF. In DNA form, the CDR3 reads TGTGCCAGCAGCCAACAGGGGTCCAACAATGAGCAGTTCTTC. The V call is TRBV7-7, the J call TRBJ2-1; TRBD1 aligns across 7 bases. CDR3 length equals 14 residues. V gave up 5 bases and J gave up 5 bases; unmatched junction bases: 6. The germline V gene has CDR1 SSHAT and CDR2 FNYEAQ (reference sequence).

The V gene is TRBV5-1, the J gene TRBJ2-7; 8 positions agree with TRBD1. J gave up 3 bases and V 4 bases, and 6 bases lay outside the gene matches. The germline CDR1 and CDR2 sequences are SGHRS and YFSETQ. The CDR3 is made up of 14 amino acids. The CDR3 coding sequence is TGCGCCAGCAGCCCGGGACAGGAGTTCTACGAGCAGTACTTC. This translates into CASSPGQEFYEQYF.

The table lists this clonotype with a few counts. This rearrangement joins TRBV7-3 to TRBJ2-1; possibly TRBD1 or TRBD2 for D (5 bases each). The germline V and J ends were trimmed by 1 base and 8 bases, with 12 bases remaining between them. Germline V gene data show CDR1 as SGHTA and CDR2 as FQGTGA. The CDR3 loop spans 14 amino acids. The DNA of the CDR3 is TGTGCCAGCAGCTTAAAGGGTGGGGGAGATGAGCAGTTCTTC. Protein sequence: CASSLKGGGDEQFF.

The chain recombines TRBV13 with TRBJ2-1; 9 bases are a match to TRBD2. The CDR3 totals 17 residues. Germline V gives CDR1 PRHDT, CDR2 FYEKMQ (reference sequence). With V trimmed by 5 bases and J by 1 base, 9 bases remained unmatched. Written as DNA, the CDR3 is TGTGCCAGCAGCCGAATTAGCGGGGGCCTGTCCTACAATGAGCAGTTCTTC. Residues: CASSRISGGLSYNEQFF. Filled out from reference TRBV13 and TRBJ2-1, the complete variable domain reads AAGVIQSPRHLIKEKRETATLKCYPIPRHDTVYWYQQGPGQDPQFLISFYEKMQSDKGSIPDRFSAQQFSDYHSELNMSSLELGDSALYFCASSRISGGLSYNEQFFGPGTRLTVL.

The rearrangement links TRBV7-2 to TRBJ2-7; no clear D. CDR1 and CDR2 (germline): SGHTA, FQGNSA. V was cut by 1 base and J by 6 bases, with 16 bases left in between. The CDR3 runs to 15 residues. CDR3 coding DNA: TGTGCCAGCAGCTTAGATAGTCGGAGTACGGTCGAGCAGTACTTC. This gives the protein CASSLDSRSTVEQYF.

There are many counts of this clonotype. CDR3 loop: CASSFGREETQYF. The CDR3 DNA is TGTGCCAGCAGCTTTGGCAGGGAAGAGACCCAGTACTTC. The J gene is TRBJ2-5, the V gene TRBV7-3, with D maybe TRBD1 (5 bases). The germline V and J ends were trimmed by 3 bases and 3 bases, with 8 bases remaining between them. The CDR3 consists of 13 residues. CDR1 and CDR2 from the germline V gene are SGHTA and FQGTGA.

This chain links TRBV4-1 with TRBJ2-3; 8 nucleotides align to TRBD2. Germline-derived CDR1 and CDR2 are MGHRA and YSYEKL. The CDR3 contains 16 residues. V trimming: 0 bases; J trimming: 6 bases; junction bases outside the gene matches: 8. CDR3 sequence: CASSQEGLAGFDTQYF. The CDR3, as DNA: TGCGCCAGCAGCCAAGAAGGCCTAGCGGGTTTCGATACGCAGTATTTT.

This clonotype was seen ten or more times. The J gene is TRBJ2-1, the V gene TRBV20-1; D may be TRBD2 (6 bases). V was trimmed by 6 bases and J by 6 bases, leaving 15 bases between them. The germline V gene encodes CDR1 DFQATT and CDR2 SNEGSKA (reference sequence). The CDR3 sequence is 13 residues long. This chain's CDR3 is CSAARLGPNEQFF. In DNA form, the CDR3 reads TGCAGTGCCGCCCGACTAGGCCCCAATGAGCAGTTCTTC.

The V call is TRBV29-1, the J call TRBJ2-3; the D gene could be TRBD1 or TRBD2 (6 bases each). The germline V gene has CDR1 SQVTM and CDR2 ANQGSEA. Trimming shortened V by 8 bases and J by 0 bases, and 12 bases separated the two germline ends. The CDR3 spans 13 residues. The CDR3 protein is CSFTGASTDTQYF. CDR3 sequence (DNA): TGCAGCTTCACGGGGGCTAGCACAGATACGCAGTATTTT.

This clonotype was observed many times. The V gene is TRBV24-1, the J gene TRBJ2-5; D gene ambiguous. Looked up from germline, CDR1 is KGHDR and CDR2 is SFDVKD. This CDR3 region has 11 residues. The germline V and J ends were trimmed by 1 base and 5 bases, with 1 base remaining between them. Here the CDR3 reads CATSDFETQYF. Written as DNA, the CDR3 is TGTGCCACCAGTGATTTCGAGACCCAGTACTTC.

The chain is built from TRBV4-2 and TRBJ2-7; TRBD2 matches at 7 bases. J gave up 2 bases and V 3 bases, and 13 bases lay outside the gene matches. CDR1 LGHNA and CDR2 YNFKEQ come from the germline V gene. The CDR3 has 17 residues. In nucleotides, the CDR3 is TGTGCCAGCAGCCAGGATAGGAGCGGGACCACCCCCTACGAGCAGTACTTC. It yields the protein CASSQDRSGTTPYEQYF.

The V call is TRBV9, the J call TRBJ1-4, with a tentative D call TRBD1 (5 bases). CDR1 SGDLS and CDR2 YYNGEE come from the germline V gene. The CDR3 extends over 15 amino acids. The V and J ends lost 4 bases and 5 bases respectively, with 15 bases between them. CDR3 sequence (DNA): TGTGCCAGCAGCCCCCGGGACGGGAAGAATGAAAAACTGTTTTTT. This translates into CASSPRDGKNEKLFF. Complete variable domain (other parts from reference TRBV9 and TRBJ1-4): DSGVTQTPKHLITATGQRVTLRCSPRSGDLSVYWYQQSLDQGLQFLIQYYNGEERAKGNILERFSAQQFPDLHSELNLSSLELGDSALYFCASSPRDGKNEKLFFGSGTQLSVL.

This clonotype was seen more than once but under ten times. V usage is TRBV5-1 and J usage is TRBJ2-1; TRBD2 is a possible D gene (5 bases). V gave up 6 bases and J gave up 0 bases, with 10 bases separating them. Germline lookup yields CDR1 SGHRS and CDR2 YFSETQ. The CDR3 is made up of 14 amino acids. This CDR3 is CASNLGSSYNEQFF. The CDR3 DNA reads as TGCGCCAGCAATCTGGGGAGCTCCTACAATGAGCAGTTCTTC.